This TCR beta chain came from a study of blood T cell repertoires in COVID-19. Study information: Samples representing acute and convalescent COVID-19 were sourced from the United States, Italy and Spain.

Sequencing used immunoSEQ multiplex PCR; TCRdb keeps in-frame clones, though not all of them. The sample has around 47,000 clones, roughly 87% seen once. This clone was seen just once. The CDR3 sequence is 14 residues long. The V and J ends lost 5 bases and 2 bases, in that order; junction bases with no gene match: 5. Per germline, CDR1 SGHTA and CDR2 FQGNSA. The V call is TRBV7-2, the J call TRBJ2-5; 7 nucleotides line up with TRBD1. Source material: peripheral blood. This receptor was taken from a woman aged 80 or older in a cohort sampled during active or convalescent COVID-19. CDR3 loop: CASSQGTEQETQYF. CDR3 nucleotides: TGTGCCAGCAGCCAGGGGACAGAGCAAGAGACCCAGTACTTC.